This passage covers 19 T cell receptor beta chains from one sample sequenced in a study of T cells in women clearing cervical HPV infection. Here immunoSEQ multiplex PCR was the method, and the copy in TCRdb shows in-frame clones only, minus some. The sample has 18,000 or so clones. The sequenced material came from blood buffy coat. Receptor source: a woman aged 18 to 75 with a cervical HPV16 infection that either progressed to CIN3+ or cleared (not recorded which).

With respect to this clone: From the germline J gene comes the end of the CDR3, since the read stops 3 residues before it. This chain joins TRBV19 and TRBJ2-1; the D is unclear. CDR1 and CDR2 (germline): LNHDA, SQIVND (reference sequence). CDR3 length: 12 amino acids. V lost 4 bases and J lost 9, with 10 bases in between. This chain's CDR3 is CASSSLVSEQFF. The DNA read from the CDR3 is TGTGCCAGTAGTAGCCTCGTCAGTGAG.

Notes on this clone: At one end the junction does not follow the germline gene, possibly because of a read error. Sequencing ends 3 residues short of the CDR3 end; the germline J gene provides the rest. V gene TRBV4-2 combines with J gene TRBJ2-2, with D possibly being TRBD2 (6 bases). CDR1 LGHNA and CDR2 YNFKEQ come from the germline V gene. This CDR3 region has 17 residues. CDR3 loop: CASSQDGGSGWTGELFF. CDR3 DNA (partial): TGCGCCAGCAGCCAAGATGGGGGGTCGGGGTGGACCGGGGAG.

Remarks on this clone: The read comes to an end 3 residues before the CDR3 does, leaving the germline J gene to fill in the end. The chain couples TRBV13 to TRBJ1-4, with TRBD1 matching over 8 bases. The germline gives CDR1 PRHDT, CDR2 FYEKMQ (reference sequence). Germline trimming cut 2 bases from V and 10 bases from J; bases unmatched to any gene: 0. The CDR3 sequence is 12 residues long. CDR3 DNA (partial): TGTGCCAGCAGCTTAACAGGGGGAAAA. It yields the protein CASSLTGGK. The whole CDR3 reads CASSLTGGKLFF. Drawing the rest from reference TRBV13 and TRBJ1-4, the complete variable domain is AAGVIQSPRHLIKEKRETATLKCYPIPRHDTVYWYQQGPGQDPQFLISFYEKMQSDKGSIPDRFSAQQFSDYHSELNMSSLELGDSALYFCASSLTGGKLFFGSGTQLSVL.

The CDR3 spells CAWSVALVYGYTF. The CDR3 DNA, read in part, is TGTGCCTGGAGTGTAGCGCTGGTCTATGGC. The V call is TRBV30, the J call TRBJ1-2; no definite D call. The sequenced fragment ends 3 residues before the CDR3 boundary, so the rest is inferred from the germline J gene. Germline CDR1 reads GTSNPN; CDR2 reads SVGIG (reference sequence). The CDR3 is made up of 13 amino acids. With 0 bases removed from V and 4 bases from J, the gap between germline ends came to 9 bases.

Regarding this clone: The read terminates 3 residues before the CDR3 end, so the remaining end is supplied by the germline J gene. The rearrangement uses TRBV19 and TRBJ1-5; the match to TRBD1 covers 7 bases. The CDR3 has 15 residues. Germline-derived CDR1 and CDR2 are LNHDA and SQIVND (reference sequence). With 4 bases clipped from V and 2 bases from J, the junction kept 5 bases outside the gene matches. CDR3 residues: CASSRDTGGNQPQHF. The sequenced CDR3 bases are TGTGCCAGTAGTAGGGACACAGGGGGCAATCAGCCC.

Comment on this clone: The sequence runs out 3 residues before the end of the CDR3; the remainder is reconstructed from the germline J gene. The chain carries TRBV18 and TRBJ1-3, with 8 bases fitting TRBD1. Germline values: CDR1 KGHSH, CDR2 LQKENI. The CDR3 covers 15 residues. The CDR3 reads CASSPGLSGQETIYF. The sequenced CDR3 bases are TGTGCCAGCTCACCAGGGCTGTCGGGACAGGAGACC.

As regards this clone: Sequencing ends 3 residues short of the CDR3 end; the germline J gene provides the rest. The chain recombines TRBV6-1 with TRBJ2-1; 7 bases fit TRBD1. Germline CDR1 reads MNHNS; CDR2 reads SASEGT. With 5 bases clipped from V and 0 bases from J, the junction kept 4 bases outside the gene matches. This CDR3 has 15 residues. CDR3 sequence: CASSKGGGSYNEQFF. CDR3 DNA, as far as it was read: TGTGCCAGCAGTAAAGGGGGCGGCTCCTACAATGAG.

A remark on this clone: The CDR3 end falls 3 residues outside the read, so it is completed with the germline J gene. The chain carries TRBV10-1 and TRBJ2-1, with a weak D call TRBD2 (5 bases). Germline lookup yields CDR1 WNHNN and CDR2 SYGVQD (reference sequence). V was cut by 9 bases and J by 3 bases, with 15 bases left in between. The CDR3 contains 14 residues. The CDR3 here is CARRHKGLYNEQFF. CDR3 bases read: TGCGCCAGGAGACATAAAGGACTCTACAATGAG.

With respect to this clone: The CDR3 goes on 3 residues after the read ends, and that part is filled in from the germline J gene. J is TRBJ1-2 and V is TRBV18; perhaps TRBD1 as D (6 bases). The CDR3 is 16 amino acids. Trimming stripped 0 bases from V and 1 base from J, with 12 bases between. CDR1 KGHSH and CDR2 LQKENI come from the germline V gene. The CDR3: CASSPPQGLINYGYTF. CDR3 DNA, as far as it was read: TGTGCCAGCTCACCACCGCAGGGGCTGATTAACTATGGC.

Comment on this clone: The read ends 3 residues before the CDR3 terminus; that terminus is restored from the germline J gene. J is TRBJ1-2 and V is TRBV18; D might be TRBD1 (6 bases). The CDR3 length is 16 residues. Per the germline V gene, CDR1 is KGHSH and CDR2 is LQKENI. CDR3 protein: CASSPRARGGINDYTF. The CDR3 bases that were read are TGTGCCAGCTCACCACGCGCCCGGGGGGGCATCAATGAC.

The CDR3 DNA, read in part, is TGCAGTGCTAGAGCGCGGGATTTCCAAGAGACC. Translated: CSARARDFQET. The whole CDR3 reads CSARARDFQETQYF. V gene TRBV20-1 combines with J gene TRBJ2-5, with D maybe TRBD2 (6 bases). The read comes to an end 3 residues before the CDR3 does, leaving the germline J gene to fill in the end. With 1 base removed from V and 1 base from J, the gap between germline ends came to 10 bases. Germline assignment: CDR1 DFQATT and CDR2 SNEGSKA (reference sequence). The CDR3 covers 14 residues.

Comments on this clone: The sequence runs out 3 residues before the end of the CDR3; the remainder is reconstructed from the germline J gene. V gene TRBV11-3 combines with J gene TRBJ2-3; D perhaps matches TRBD1 (5 bases). V was cut by 1 base and J by 3 bases, with 5 bases left in between. This CDR3 comprises 13 residues. Germline CDR1 reads SGHNT; CDR2 reads YENEEA. This CDR3 is CASSLGQTDTQYF. The DNA read from the CDR3 is TGTGCCAGCAGCTTAGGACAGACAGATACG.

As regards this clone: The read is 3 residues too short to cover the CDR3 end, so that end is filled in from the germline J gene. The rearrangement uses TRBV7-9 and TRBJ2-7; D possibly corresponds to TRBD1 (6 bases). V lost 4 bases and J 6 bases, leaving 16 bases between the germline ends. The CDR3 has 14 residues. Germline values: CDR1 SEHNR, CDR2 FQNEAQ (reference sequence). CDR3 DNA, as far as it was read: TGTGCCAGCAGCTCTCATACAGGGATGGGCGAG. Its translation: CASSSHTGMGE. The full CDR3 protein reads CASSSHTGMGEQYF.

As to this clone: The CDR3 end is not reached by the read, which stops 3 residues before it; the germline J gene fills it in. The V call is TRBV6-2 or TRBV6-3, the J call TRBJ2-1, with 9 bases that match TRBD2. The CDR3 loop spans 17 amino acids. Germline V lookup: CDR1 MNHEY, CDR2 SVGEGT. V dropped 6 bases and J dropped 4; count of bases not matched to a gene: 13. This chain's CDR3 is CASRDAGLAGTYNEQFF. The covered CDR3 bases are TGTGCCAGCAGGGATGCCGGGCTAGCGGGAACTTACAATGAG.

About this clone itself: Sequencing ends 3 residues short of the CDR3 end; the germline J gene provides the rest. V usage is TRBV20-1 and J usage is TRBJ2-1; TRBD2 might be the D (5 bases). The CDR3 spans 15 residues. Germline CDR1 is DFQATT and CDR2 is SNEGSKA (reference sequence). Trimming took off 1 base at V and 5 bases at J, with 15 bases between the two ends. CDR3 bases read: TGCAGTGCTAGAGTAGCAGCGGATCCTCACAATGAG. Amino acid sequence: CSARVAADPHNE. The entire CDR3 protein is CSARVAADPHNEQFF.

Measured by frequency, this clone is medium-sized (0.01 to 0.1%). The DNA ends 3 residues before the CDR3 does, and the rest of the CDR3 is filled in from the germline J gene. This sample includes further DNA sequences coding for the same CDR3. The rearrangement joins TRBV6-1 to TRBJ1-3; D is perhaps TRBD1 (5 bases). The CDR3 is made up of 15 amino acids. V shed 1 base and J shed 0 bases, with 7 bases lying between them. The germline V gene has CDR1 MNHNS and CDR2 SASEGT. The sequenced CDR3 bases are TGTGCCAGCAGTGAAGACAGGAACTCTGGAAACACC. Encoded protein: CASSEDRNSGNT. The entire CDR3 protein reads CASSEDRNSGNTIYF.

A note on this clone: The observed sequence ends 3 residues before the CDR3 terminus, with the missing tail filled in from the germline J gene. J is TRBJ2-1 and V is TRBV5-4, with TRBD2 matching 12 bases. Per the germline V gene, CDR1 is SGHNT and CDR2 is YYREEE (reference sequence). The CDR3 totals 16 residues. Losses at the gene ends were 0 bases for V and 4 bases for J; bases not matched to a gene: 2. The CDR3 bases that were read are TGTGCCAGCAGCTTGGGGACTAGCGGGGTTTACAATGAG. Amino acids: CASSLGTSGVYNE. From start to end, the CDR3 is CASSLGTSGVYNEQFF.

As regards this clone: Read sequence stops 3 residues before the CDR3 end, and the germline J gene provides the missing end. The chain links TRBV4-1 to TRBJ1-2, with D possibly matching TRBD1 (5 bases). Germline V gene data show CDR1 as MGHRA and CDR2 as YSYEKL. With 9 bases removed from V and 4 bases from J, the gap between germline ends came to 15 bases. The CDR3 extends over 13 amino acids. The CDR3 loop is CASWGGRPYGYTF. The part of the CDR3 DNA that was read is TGCGCCAGTTGGGGGGGTCGGCCCTATGGC.

CDR3 bases read: TGCGCCAGCAGGGTTAGCGGGAGCCAGAGCTCCTACGAG. Translating gives CASRVSGSQSSYE. The complete CDR3 protein is CASRVSGSQSSYEQYF. This sequence joins TRBV5-1 and TRBJ2-7; 9 bases match TRBD2. The sequence runs out 3 residues before the end of the CDR3; the remainder is reconstructed from the germline J gene. V dropped 5 bases and J dropped 0; count of bases not matched to a gene: 9. The CDR3 loop spans 16 amino acids. The V gene's germline CDR1 is SGHRS and CDR2 YFSETQ.